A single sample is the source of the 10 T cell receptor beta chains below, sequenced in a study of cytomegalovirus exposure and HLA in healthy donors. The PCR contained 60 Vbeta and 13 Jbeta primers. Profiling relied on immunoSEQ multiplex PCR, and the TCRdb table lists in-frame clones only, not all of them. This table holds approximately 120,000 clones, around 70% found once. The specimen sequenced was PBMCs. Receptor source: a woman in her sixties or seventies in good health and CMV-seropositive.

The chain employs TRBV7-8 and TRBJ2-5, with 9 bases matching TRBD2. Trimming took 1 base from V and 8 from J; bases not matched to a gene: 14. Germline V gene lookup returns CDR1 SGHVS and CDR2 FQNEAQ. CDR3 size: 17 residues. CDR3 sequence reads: CASSLDVSRGGSGTQYF. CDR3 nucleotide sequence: TGTGCCAGCAGCTTAGACGTCTCGCGGGGGGGTTCGGGAACCCAGTACTTC.

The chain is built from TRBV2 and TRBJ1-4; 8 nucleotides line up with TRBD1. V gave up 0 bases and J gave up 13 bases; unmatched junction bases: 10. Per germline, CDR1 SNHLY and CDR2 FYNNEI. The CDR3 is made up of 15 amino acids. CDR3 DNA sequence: TGTGCCAGCAGTGAAGCCCGGACAGGGTTAGGCGGACTGTTTTTT. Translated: CASSEARTGLGGLFF.

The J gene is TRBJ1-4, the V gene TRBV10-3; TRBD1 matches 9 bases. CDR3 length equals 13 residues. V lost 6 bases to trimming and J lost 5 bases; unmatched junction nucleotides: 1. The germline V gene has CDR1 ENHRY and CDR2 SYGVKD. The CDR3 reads CAISGTGNEKLFF. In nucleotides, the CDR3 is TGTGCCATCAGCGGGACAGGGAATGAAAAACTGTTTTTT.

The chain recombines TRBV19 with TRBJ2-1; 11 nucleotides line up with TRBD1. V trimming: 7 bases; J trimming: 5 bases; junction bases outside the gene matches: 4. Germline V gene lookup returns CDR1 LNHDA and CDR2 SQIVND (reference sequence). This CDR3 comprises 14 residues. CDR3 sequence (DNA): TGTGCCAGTACCAGGACAGGGGGCAACAATGAGCAGTTCTTC. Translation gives CASTRTGGNNEQFF.

The CDR3 here is CASSMIQGLRYEQYF. The CDR3 DNA reads as TGTGCCAGTAGTATGATACAGGGGTTGCGTTACGAGCAGTACTTC. This chain connects TRBV19 to TRBJ2-7, with TRBD1 identical over 7 bases. Germline V gene lookup returns CDR1 LNHDA and CDR2 SQIVND (reference sequence). Losses at the gene ends were 3 bases for V and 4 bases for J; bases not matched to a gene: 9. This CDR3 is 15 amino acids long.

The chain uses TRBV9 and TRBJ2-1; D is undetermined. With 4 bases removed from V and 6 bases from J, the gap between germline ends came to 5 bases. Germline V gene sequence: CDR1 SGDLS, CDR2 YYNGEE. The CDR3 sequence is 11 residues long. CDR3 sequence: CASSPGNEQFF. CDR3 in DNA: TGTGCCAGCAGCCCCGGCAATGAGCAGTTCTTC.

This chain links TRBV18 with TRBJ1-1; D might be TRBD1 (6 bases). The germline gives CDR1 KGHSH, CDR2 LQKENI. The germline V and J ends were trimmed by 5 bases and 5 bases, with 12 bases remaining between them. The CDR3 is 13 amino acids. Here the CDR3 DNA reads TGTGCCAGCTCAGGCCGCAGGGGTACTGAAGCTTTCTTT. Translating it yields CASSGRRGTEAFF.

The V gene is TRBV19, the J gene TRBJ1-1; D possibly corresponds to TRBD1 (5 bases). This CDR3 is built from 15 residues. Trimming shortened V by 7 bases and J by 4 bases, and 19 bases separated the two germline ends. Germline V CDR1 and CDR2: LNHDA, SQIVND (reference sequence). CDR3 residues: CASTYLQGKGTEAFF. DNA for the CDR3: TGTGCCAGTACCTACCTTCAGGGTAAGGGCACTGAAGCTTTCTTT.

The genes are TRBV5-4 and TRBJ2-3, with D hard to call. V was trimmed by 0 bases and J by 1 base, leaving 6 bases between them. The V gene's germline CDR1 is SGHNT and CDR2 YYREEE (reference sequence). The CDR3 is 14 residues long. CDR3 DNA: TGTGCCAGCAGCTTGGCGGAGCGCACAGATACGCAGTATTTT. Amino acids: CASSLAERTDTQYF. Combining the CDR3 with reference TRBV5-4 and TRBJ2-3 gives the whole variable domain ETGVTQSPTHLIKTRGQQVTLRCSSQSGHNTVSWYQQALGQGPQFIFQYYREEENGRGNFPPRFSGLQFPNYSSELNVNALELDDSALYLCASSLAERTDTQYFGPGTRLTVL.

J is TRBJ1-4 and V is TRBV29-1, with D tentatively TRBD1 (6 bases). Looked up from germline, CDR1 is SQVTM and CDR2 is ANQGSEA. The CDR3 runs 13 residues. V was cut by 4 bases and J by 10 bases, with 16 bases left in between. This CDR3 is CSVGDDVGAKLFF. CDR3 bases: TGCAGCGTTGGGGACGATGTGGGGGCAAAACTGTTTTTT.